The T cell receptor (beta chain) under discussion was sequenced for a study of shared clonotypes between healthy human individuals. Study outcomes and limitations: The study found about 5% of naive CD4 clonotypes shared across four donors. Investigators collected only blood, and repertoires in tissues likely differ.

In germline, CDR1 is MRHNA, CDR2 SNTAGT. Trimming cost V 2 bases and J 7 bases, with 8 bases left between them. This CDR3 contains 12 residues. The authors ran the assay at deep level. Replicate PCRs run on sorted subsets employed approximately 0.2 ug DNA, approximately 30,000 T cell genomes. The data were produced by immunoSEQ multiplex PCR, yet TCRdb's version contains in-frame clones alone and is incomplete. This table holds 2,500,000 or so clones, 80% to 95% found once. Details on this clone: Its specificity is not known.

The receptor comes from a man between 18 and 29 years old in good health. Some clones in this sample may be carry-over from other donors' samples. Material: naive CD4+ T cells from PBMCs. Stated subset: CD45RA+ positively selected. The J gene is TRBJ1-1, the V gene TRBV6-4; possible D gene TRBD1, 5 bases. CDR3 in DNA: TGTGCCAGCAGTGACAGGAGGGGTGAAGCTTTCTTT. Protein product: CASSDRRGEAFF.